These 20 T cell receptor beta chains came from one sample sequenced in a study of shared T cell receptors in the human thymus. TCRdb keeps only in-frame clones here, not all; method: immunoSEQ multiplex PCR. The table shows some 700,000 clones, with roughly 90% occurring only once. This sample also appeared in a second study, on human thymus T cells.

The source material was thymocytes. The receptors here all came from a boy in the first two years of life with a congenital heart defect.

V usage is TRBV7-6 and J usage is TRBJ2-7, with 7 bases that match TRBD2. Germline V gene lookup returns CDR1 SGHVS and CDR2 FNYEAQ. The CDR3 has 14 residues. Trimming removed 7 bases from V and 3 bases from J; junction bases left unmatched: 9. The CDR3 protein is CASTLGEGLYEQYF. CDR3 DNA sequence: TGTGCCAGCACCCTTGGGGAGGGGCTCTACGAGCAGTACTTC.

In regard to this clone: Its ends do not fully match the called genes, so a read error is possible. The chain employs TRBV15 and TRBJ2-3; possibly TRBD1 for D (6 bases). The CDR3 runs to 15 residues. Germline V lookup: CDR1 LNHNV, CDR2 YYDKDF (reference sequence). This chain's CDR3 is CATSTVARGTDTQYF. The CDR3 nucleotides are TGTGCCACGAGCACGGTGGCCAGGGGAACAGATACGCAGTATTTT.

This chain links TRBV30 with TRBJ2-3; the match to TRBD2 covers 7 bases. The CDR3 covers 16 residues. Germline CDR1 GTSNPN, CDR2 SVGIG (reference sequence). The V gene end was trimmed by 3 bases and the J gene end by 2 bases; junction bases not matched to a gene: 11. CDR3 nucleotide sequence: TGTGCCTGGAGCGCGAGAAAGCGGGGCCCCACAGATACGCAGTATTTT. Its translation: CAWSARKRGPTDTQYF. The full variable domain, rest sourced from reference TRBV30 and TRBJ2-3, is SQTIHQWPATLVQPVGSPLSLECTVEGTSNPNLYWYRQAAGRGLQLLFYSVGIGQISSEVPQNLSASRPQDRQFILSSKKLLLSDSGFYLCAWSARKRGPTDTQYFGPGTRLTVL.

The chain combines TRBV4-3 with TRBJ2-7, with 14 bases aligning to TRBD2. The CDR3 has 20 amino acids. Germline CDR1 LGHNA, CDR2 YSLEER. V trimming: 2 bases; J trimming: 2 bases; junction bases outside the gene matches: 14. The CDR3 region is CASSQFSTSGRASRTYEQYF. The CDR3 bases are TGCGCCAGCAGCCAATTCTCGACTAGCGGGAGGGCCTCACGGACCTACGAGCAGTACTTC.

This clone appeared a single time. V is TRBV6-9 and J is TRBJ2-1; the match to TRBD2 covers 10 bases. The CDR3 is 15 residues long. V lost 5 bases, J lost 5 bases, and 6 bases stayed unmatched. Germline V gene data show CDR1 as MNHGY and CDR2 as SVAAGI. The DNA of the CDR3 is TGTGCCAGCAGTGGCCTAGCGGGAGTGAACAATGAGCAGTTCTTC. Protein: CASSGLAGVNNEQFF.

The chain couples TRBV5-1 to TRBJ2-2, with 8 bases lining up with TRBD2. This CDR3 spans 16 amino acids. V trimming: 5 bases; J trimming: 0 bases; junction bases outside the gene matches: 6. Germline loops: CDR1 SGHRS, CDR2 YFSETQ. The CDR3 coding sequence is TGCGCCAGCAGTTTACCCGGGGGGGCGAACACCGGGGAGCTGTTTTTT. Translated, it gives CASSLPGGANTGELFF.

V and J are TRBV6-5 and TRBJ1-4; 7 bases match TRBD1. The V and J ends lost 6 bases and 5 bases, in that order; junction bases with no gene match: 6. The germline V gene encodes CDR1 MNHEY and CDR2 SVGAGI. The CDR3 is made up of 14 amino acids. The CDR3 DNA sequence: TGTGCCAGCAGAAGACAGGGTAGGAATGAAAAACTGTTTTTT. Residues: CASRRQGRNEKLFF.

The chain couples TRBV5-6 to TRBJ2-1; 14 nucleotides agree with TRBD2. The CDR3 covers 16 residues. Per the germline V gene, CDR1 is SGHDT and CDR2 is YYEEEE. V shed 7 bases and J 9 bases; nucleotides not matched to a gene: 12. The CDR3 coding sequence is TGTGCCAGCGGATTACCGGGACTAGCGGGAGAGGGTGAGCAGTTCTTC. This sequence encodes CASGLPGLAGEGEQFF. The complete variable domain, with remaining parts taken from reference TRBV5-6 and TRBJ2-1, reads DAGVTQSPTHLIKTRGQQVTLRCSPKSGHDTVSWYQQALGQGPQFIFQYYEEEERQRGNFPDRFSGHQFPNYSSELNVNALLLGDSALYLCASGLPGLAGEGEQFFGPGTRLTVL.

V and J are TRBV4-1 and TRBJ2-1; D is ambiguous. The CDR3 consists of 14 residues. CDR1 is MGHRA and CDR2 is YSYEKL in the germline V gene. The germline V and J ends were trimmed by 3 bases and 0 bases, with 6 bases remaining between them. CDR3 residues: CASSQASSYNEQFF. Written as DNA, the CDR3 is TGCGCCAGCAGCCAGGCCTCCTCCTACAATGAGCAGTTCTTC.

Here the CDR3 DNA reads TGTGCCAGCAGCGTAGTCCGGGCAGGGTCAACAGATACGCAGTATTTT. It is translated as CASSVVRAGSTDTQYF. The V and J genes are TRBV9 and TRBJ2-3; TRBD1 is a possible D gene (5 bases). The germline CDR1 and CDR2 sequences are SGDLS and YYNGEE. This CDR3 region has 16 residues. V gave up 0 bases and J gave up 3 bases, with 14 bases separating them.

V gene TRBV5-1 combines with J gene TRBJ2-1, with D tentatively TRBD2 (5 bases). The CDR3 is 14 amino acids. Germline V lookup: CDR1 SGHRS, CDR2 YFSETQ. V shed 4 bases and J shed 4 bases, with 12 bases lying between them. The CDR3 sequence is CASSLDPGYNEQFF. In DNA, the CDR3 is TGCGCCAGCAGCCTAGACCCGGGGTACAATGAGCAGTTCTTC.

The chain joins TRBV27 to TRBJ2-2; possibly TRBD2 for D (5 bases). This CDR3 contains 16 residues. The germline V gene encodes CDR1 MNHEY and CDR2 SMNVEV (reference sequence). V shed 2 bases and J shed 3 bases, with 13 bases lying between them. The CDR3 DNA is TGTGCCAGCAGTTTAGGACTTCAGTGGGACACCGGGGAGCTGTTTTTT. Translation gives CASSLGLQWDTGELFF.

This chain uses TRBV4-2 with TRBJ2-1; TRBD2 matches at 13 bases. CDR3 length equals 17 residues. J was trimmed by 4 bases and V by 4 bases; bases with no gene match: 7. The V gene's germline CDR1 is LGHNA and CDR2 YNFKEQ. This chain's CDR3 is CASSPEGLAGQYNEQFF. CDR3 in DNA: TGTGCCAGCAGCCCTGAGGGACTAGCGGGACAATACAATGAGCAGTTCTTC.

The chain recombines TRBV5-5 with TRBJ2-3, with 15 bases aligning to TRBD2. V lost 4 bases and J lost 1; bases outside the gene matches: 4. CDR1 SGHKS and CDR2 YYEKEE come from the germline V gene (reference sequence). This CDR3 spans 17 amino acids. CDR3 in DNA: TGTGCCAGCAGCAGGGGACTAGCGGGAGGCCGCACAGATACGCAGTATTTT. Its protein is CASSRGLAGGRTDTQYF.

This clone was seen a single time. V and J are TRBV6-4 and TRBJ2-7, with 8 positions matching TRBD1. Trimming cost V 4 bases and J 3 bases; bases outside gene matches: 8. From germline, CDR1 is MRHNA and CDR2 SNTAGT. This CDR3 spans 15 amino acids. For the CDR3, the DNA is TGTGCCAGCAGTGTCGGGACAGGCACGTACTACGAGCAGTACTTC. Translating gives CASSVGTGTYYEQYF.

The chain employs TRBV4-3 and TRBJ2-1; 13 bases line up with TRBD2. Trimming took 3 bases from V and 8 from J; bases not matched to a gene: 22. Per germline, CDR1 LGHNA and CDR2 YSLEER. CDR3 length: 21 residues. Written as DNA, the CDR3 is TGCGCCAGCAGCCACGCAGATATGGGGTGGACTAGCGGGAGCCCGTGGGATGAGCAGTTCTTC. Amino acids: CASSHADMGWTSGSPWDEQFF.

This clone was counted a single time. The chain links TRBV30 to TRBJ1-2; TRBD1 agrees at 7 bases. The junction had 13 bases not matched to a gene; V was cut back by 6 bases and J by 6 bases. Germline V gene sequence: CDR1 GTSNPN, CDR2 SVGIG (reference sequence). The CDR3 runs 14 residues. The CDR3 region has the DNA TGTGCCTGTACCTCCCCCGGGACAGCCCATGGCTACACCTTC. Translated: CACTSPGTAHGYTF.

The J gene is TRBJ2-3, the V gene TRBV28; TRBD2 matches 14 bases. Per the germline V gene, CDR1 is MDHEN and CDR2 is SYDVKM. The CDR3 covers 16 residues. V shed 4 bases, J shed 4 bases, and the junction held 4 bases outside the gene matches. The CDR3 protein is CASSSETSGRADTQYF. The CDR3 coding sequence is TGTGCCAGCAGTTCGGAGACTAGCGGGAGGGCAGATACGCAGTATTTT.

The chain carries TRBV19 and TRBJ2-1; 8 bases are a match to TRBD2. The trim removed 5 bases at V and 3 bases at J, leaving 21 bases unmatched. This CDR3 region has 20 residues. The germline CDR1 and CDR2 sequences are LNHDA and SQIVND (reference sequence). DNA for the CDR3: TGTGCCAGTAGTCCCCGGGGGGGCGGGAGAACCCCTAAAAACTACAATGAGCAGTTCTTC. Translation: CASSPRGGGRTPKNYNEQFF.

The chain carries TRBV5-1 and TRBJ2-3; 8 nucleotides align to TRBD2. Germline CDR1 is SGHRS and CDR2 is YFSETQ. This CDR3 contains 18 residues. V dropped 1 base and J dropped 1; count of bases not matched to a gene: 11. CDR3 residues: CASSLSGLAERGTDTQYF. In nucleotides, the CDR3 is TGCGCCAGCAGCTTGAGTGGACTAGCAGAGAGGGGCACAGATACGCAGTATTTT.